One sample yielded the 12 T cell receptor beta chains listed below, sequenced in a study of shared clonotypes between healthy human individuals. Data came from immunoSEQ multiplex PCR; TCRdb stores just in-frame clones and leaves some out. The top ten clones hold roughly 0.83% of a sample with 850,000 to 1,100,000 clones, 70% to 80% of them seen once. Specimen: memory CD4+ T cells from PBMCs. Sample subset: CD45RA-negative fraction. The receptors were sampled from a man aged 18 to 30 in good health. Some clones in this sample may be carry-over from other donors' samples.

This clone showed up just once. The chain recombines TRBV11-2 with TRBJ2-5; D is ambiguous. CDR3 length: 14 amino acids. In germline, CDR1 is SGHAT, CDR2 FQNNGV. The V gene lost 1 base and the J gene lost 2 bases, with 8 bases spanning the gap. This chain's CDR3 is CASSLGQAQETQYF. In DNA form, the CDR3 reads TGTGCCAGCAGCTTAGGCCAGGCTCAAGAGACCCAGTACTTC.

V usage is TRBV2 and J usage is TRBJ2-2; D possibly corresponds to TRBD1 (6 bases). Germline V gene sequence: CDR1 SNHLY, CDR2 FYNNEI. V was pared by 6 bases and J by 5 bases, with 16 bases between. The CDR3 is 15 amino acids. DNA for the CDR3: TGTGCCAGCAGGCGAGCTCGTACAGGGACCGGGGAGCTGTTTTTT. Its protein product is CASRRARTGTGELFF.

This clone appeared a few times. The rearrangement joins TRBV30 to TRBJ1-5, with D perhaps TRBD1 (5 bases). This CDR3 is 13 amino acids long. Trimming shortened V by 0 bases and J by 6 bases, and 9 bases separated the two germline ends. Per the germline V gene, CDR1 is GTSNPN and CDR2 is SVGIG (reference sequence). CDR3 protein: CAWSVFQGQPQHF. The DNA for the CDR3 is TGTGCCTGGAGTGTCTTCCAGGGTCAGCCCCAGCATTTT.

This clone appeared once. The chain recombines TRBV11-1 with TRBJ1-1, with D unresolved. V lost 5 bases, J lost 0 bases, and 13 bases lay in between. CDR1 is SGHAT and CDR2 is FQDESV in the germline V gene (reference sequence). The CDR3 totals 15 residues. The DNA of the CDR3 is TGTGCCAGCAGCCTATACGGGCTTATGAACACTGAAGCTTTCTTT. Translating gives CASSLYGLMNTEAFF.

The chain recombines TRBV2 with TRBJ2-1; D uncertain. Trimming cost V 10 bases and J 0 bases, with 10 bases left between them. CDR1 SNHLY and CDR2 FYNNEI come from the germline V gene. The CDR3 sequence is 13 residues long. The CDR3 is CATRLSSYNEQFF. The CDR3 nucleotides read TGTGCCACTCGATTGAGCTCCTACAATGAGCAGTTCTTC.

This sequence joins TRBV19 and TRBJ1-1, with 7 nucleotides matching TRBD1. The ends lost 1 base at V and 0 bases at J; junction bases unmatched: 5. The CDR3 loop spans 16 amino acids. Germline-derived CDR1 and CDR2 are LNHDA and SQIVND (reference sequence). CDR3 sequence: CASSIVRTGLNTEAFF. CDR3 DNA sequence: TGTGCCAGTAGTATAGTCCGGACAGGCCTGAACACTGAAGCTTTCTTT.

The chain is built from TRBV4-2 and TRBJ2-1, with TRBD2 matching over 13 bases. CDR1 LGHNA and CDR2 YNFKEQ come from the germline V gene. The CDR3 is made up of 17 amino acids. The J segment lost 5 bases and the V segment lost 2 bases, leaving 6 bases of the junction unmatched. The CDR3 region has the DNA TGTGCCAGCAGCCAATATAACGGGACTAGCGGGAACAATGAGCAGTTCTTC. This codes for CASSQYNGTSGNNEQFF.

CDR3 residues: CASSPPGAPAQYF. The DNA of the CDR3 is TGTGCCAGCAGCCCACCGGGGGCCCCGGCCCAGTACTTC. The chain is built from TRBV6-5 and TRBJ2-5; D tentatively reads TRBD1 or TRBD2 (6 bases each). Germline V gives CDR1 MNHEY, CDR2 SVGAGI. The V end was cut by 6 bases, the J end by 9 bases, with 17 bases between. The CDR3 loop spans 13 amino acids.

This chain links TRBV10-3 with TRBJ2-7, with a weak D call TRBD1 (5 bases). The CDR3 has 13 residues. CDR1 ENHRY and CDR2 SYGVKD come from the germline V gene. V was pared by 7 bases and J by 3 bases, with 13 bases between. CDR3 nucleotide sequence: TGTGCCATCAAAGACAGCACGATCTACGAGCAGTACTTC. It specifies CAIKDSTIYEQYF.

CDR3: CASSLLTTGELFF. CDR3 DNA sequence: TGCGCCAGCAGCTTGTTGACAACCGGGGAGCTGTTTTTT. This chain connects TRBV5-1 to TRBJ2-2; D is uncertain. The CDR3 has 13 residues. Trimming shortened V by 1 base and J by 5 bases, and 6 bases separated the two germline ends. CDR1 is SGHRS and CDR2 is YFSETQ in the germline V gene.

The chain joins TRBV28 to TRBJ2-7; 7 nucleotides agree with TRBD1. The germline CDR1 and CDR2 sequences are MDHEN and SYDVKM. The trim removed 6 bases at V and 3 bases at J, leaving 8 bases unmatched. The CDR3 loop spans 14 amino acids. The CDR3 here is CASSRTGIYYEQYF. In nucleotides, the CDR3 is TGTGCCAGCAGCCGGACAGGTATCTACTACGAGCAGTACTTC.

This sequence joins TRBV29-1 and TRBJ2-2; TRBD2 matches 14 bases. The V and J ends lost 7 bases and 7 bases, in that order; junction bases with no gene match: 5. CDR1 and CDR2 from the germline V gene are SQVTM and ANQGSEA. The CDR3 extends over 14 amino acids. In DNA, the CDR3 is TGCAGCGGGACTAGCGGGAGGAGTGACGGGGAGCTGTTTTTT. It encodes CSGTSGRSDGELFF.